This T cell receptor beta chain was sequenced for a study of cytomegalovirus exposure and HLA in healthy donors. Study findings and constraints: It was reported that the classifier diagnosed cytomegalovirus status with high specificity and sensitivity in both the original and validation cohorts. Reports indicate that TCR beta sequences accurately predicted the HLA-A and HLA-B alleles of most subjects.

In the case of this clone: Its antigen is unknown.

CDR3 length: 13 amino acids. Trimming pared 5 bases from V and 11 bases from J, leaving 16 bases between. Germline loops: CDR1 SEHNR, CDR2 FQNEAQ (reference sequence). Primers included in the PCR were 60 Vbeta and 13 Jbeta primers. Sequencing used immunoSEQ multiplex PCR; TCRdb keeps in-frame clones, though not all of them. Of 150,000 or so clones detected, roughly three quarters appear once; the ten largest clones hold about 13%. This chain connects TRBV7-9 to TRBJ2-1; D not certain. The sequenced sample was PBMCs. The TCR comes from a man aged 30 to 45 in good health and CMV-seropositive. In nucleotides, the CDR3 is TGTGCCAGCAGCCCAACGACCCGGAGAAAGCAGTTCTTC. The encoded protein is CASSPTTRRKQFF.